The 5 T cell receptor beta chains reported below all come from one sample, sequenced in a study of blood T cell repertoires in COVID-19. Produced via immunoSEQ multiplex PCR; TCRdb's table is partial and in-frame only. The repertoire consists of about 110,000 clones, with over 65% occurring once and the leading ten covering less than 2%. Material for sequencing was peripheral blood. The source of these receptors is a woman between 40 and 50 years old with acute or convalescent COVID-19.

This chain links TRBV7-2 with TRBJ2-1; 11 nucleotides align to TRBD2. In germline, CDR1 is SGHTA, CDR2 FQGNSA. The CDR3 has 16 amino acids. Trimming took 5 bases from V and 10 from J; bases not matched to a gene: 13. CDR3 in DNA: TGTGCCAGCAGCAGAGCCGGGACTAGCGGTTTCGACGAGCAGTTCTTC. It is translated as CASSRAGTSGFDEQFF.

The V and J genes are TRBV18 and TRBJ1-2; no clear D gene. This CDR3 is built from 13 residues. Germline CDR1 and CDR2: KGHSH and LQKENI. V lost 1 base, J lost 8 bases, and 11 bases lay in between. In DNA form, the CDR3 reads TGTGCCAGCTCACCACTGGGAGGCGAGGGCTACACCTTC. Translated: CASSPLGGEGYTF.

The chain links TRBV2 to TRBJ1-1; weak D call: TRBD1 (5 bases). Germline V gene sequence: CDR1 SNHLY, CDR2 FYNNEI. The CDR3 covers 12 residues. V lost 7 bases and J lost 3, with 9 bases in between. In DNA form, the CDR3 reads TGTGCCAGCACCAGGGCTGACACTGAAGCTTTCTTT. This translates into CASTRADTEAFF.

The rearrangement joins TRBV6-5 to TRBJ1-4, with D maybe TRBD1 (6 bases). Germline V gene lookup returns CDR1 MNHEY and CDR2 SVGAGI. The CDR3 is 14 amino acids. The V end lost 6 bases, the J end lost 8 bases, and 16 bases lay between the germline ends. The CDR3 here is CASSSTGLGEKLFF. The CDR3 coding sequence is TGTGCCAGCAGCAGTACAGGGTTGGGGGAAAAACTGTTTTTT.

This chain uses TRBV5-1 with TRBJ1-6; 7 nucleotides line up with TRBD1. The CDR3 contains 16 residues. V lost 5 bases and J lost 9; bases outside the gene matches: 14. Germline V gives CDR1 SGHRS, CDR2 YFSETQ. As DNA, the CDR3 is TGCGCCAGCAGGTCGACCCCCGGGACAGACTCTTCACCCCTCCACTTT. Its protein product is CASRSTPGTDSSPLHF.